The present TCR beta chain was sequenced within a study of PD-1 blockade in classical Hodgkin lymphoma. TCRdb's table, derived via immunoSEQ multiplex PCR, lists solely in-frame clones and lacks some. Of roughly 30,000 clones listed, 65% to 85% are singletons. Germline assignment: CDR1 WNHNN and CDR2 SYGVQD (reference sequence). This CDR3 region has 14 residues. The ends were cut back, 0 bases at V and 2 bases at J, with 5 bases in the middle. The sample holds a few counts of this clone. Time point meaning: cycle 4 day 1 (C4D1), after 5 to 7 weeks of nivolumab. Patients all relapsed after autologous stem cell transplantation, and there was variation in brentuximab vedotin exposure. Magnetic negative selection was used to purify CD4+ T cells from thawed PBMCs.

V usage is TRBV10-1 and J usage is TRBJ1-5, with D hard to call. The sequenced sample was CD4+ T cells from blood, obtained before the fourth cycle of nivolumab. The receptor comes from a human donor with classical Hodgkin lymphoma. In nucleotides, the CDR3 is TGCGCCAGCAGTGAGTCGACCGGCAATCAGCCCCAGCATTTT. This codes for CASSESTGNQPQHF.